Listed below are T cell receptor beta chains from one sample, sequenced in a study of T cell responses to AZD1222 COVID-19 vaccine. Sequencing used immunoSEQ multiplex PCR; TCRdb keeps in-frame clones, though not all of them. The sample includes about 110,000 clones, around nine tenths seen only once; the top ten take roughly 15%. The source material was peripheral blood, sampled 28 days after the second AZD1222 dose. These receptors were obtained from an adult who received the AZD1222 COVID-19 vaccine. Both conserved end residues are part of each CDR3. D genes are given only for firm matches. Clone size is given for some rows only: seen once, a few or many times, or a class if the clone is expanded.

DNA: TGCGCCAGCAGCTGGCAGACAGGGGAGGCAGATACGCAGTATTTT
CDR3: CASSWQTGEADTQYF
V: TRBV5-1
J: TRBJ2-3
D: TRBD1
size: few

DNA: TGCGCCAGCAGCTCGGCGAGCGGGGGGGCGACAGATACGCAGTATTTT
CDR3: CASSSASGGATDTQYF
V: TRBV5-1
J: TRBJ2-3
D: TRBD2
size: NA

DNA: TGTGCCAGCAGAGAACACGGGGCGGGGAACAATGAGCAGTTCTTC
CDR3: CASREHGAGNNEQFF
V: TRBV3-1/TRBV3-2
J: TRBJ2-1
D: NA
size: NA

DNA: TGTGCCACCGGCGACGGGGGCCGGACCTACAATGAGCAGTTCTTC
CDR3: CATGDGGRTYNEQFF
V: TRBV24-1
J: TRBJ2-1
D: NA
size: NA

DNA: TGTGCCAGCAGCCCCGGACTAGCGGACTTCTACGAGCAGTACTTC
CDR3: CASSPGLADFYEQYF
V: TRBV5-5
J: TRBJ2-7
D: TRBD2
size: NA

DNA: TGTGCCAGCAGCCCCCCGGCCAGCTCTGGGGCCAACGTCCTGACTTTC
CDR3: CASSPPASSGANVLTF
V: TRBV25-1
J: TRBJ2-6
D: NA
size: NA

DNA: TGTGCCAGCAGTGACGGAGCGGGGACCTTCACCGGGGAGCTGTTTTTT
CDR3: CASSDGAGTFTGELFF
V: TRBV2
J: TRBJ2-2
D: TRBD2
size: NA

DNA: TGTGCCAGCAGCTCGAACAGGGACAGCTCCTACAATGAGCAGTTCTTC
CDR3: CASSSNRDSSYNEQFF
V: TRBV7-9
J: TRBJ2-1
D: TRBD1
size: NA

DNA: TGTGCCACCAGTTCGCAGGGCGGGGAGCGCACAGATACGCAGTATTTT
CDR3: CATSSQGGERTDTQYF
V: TRBV24-1
J: TRBJ2-3
D: NA
size: NA

DNA: TGTGCCAGCAGTGAAGCGGCGGGGAGCACAGATACGCAGTATTTT
CDR3: CASSEAAGSTDTQYF
V: TRBV2
J: TRBJ2-3
D: NA
size: NA

DNA: TGTGCCAGCAGCCACACTACAAGAGGACTAGTAACCGGGGAGCTGTTTTTT
CDR3: CASSHTTRGLVTGELFF
V: TRBV3-1/TRBV3-2
J: TRBJ2-2
D: TRBD2
size: NA

DNA: TGCAGCGTTGAACCAGACAGGGCTGGCTACACCTTC
CDR3: CSVEPDRAGYTF
V: TRBV29-1
J: TRBJ1-2
D: TRBD1
size: NA

DNA: TGTGCCAGCAGACTTACAGGGGACAATGAGCAGTTCTTC
CDR3: CASRLTGDNEQFF
V: TRBV25-1
J: TRBJ2-1
D: TRBD1
size: NA

DNA: TGTGCCAGCAGTGAAGGGGGGAGGGGACACGAGCAGTACTTC
CDR3: CASSEGGRGHEQYF
V: TRBV6-1
J: TRBJ2-7
D: TRBD2
size: NA

DNA: TGTGCCAGCAGCGCCGGGGGCTCTGGGGCCAACGTCCTGACTTTC
CDR3: CASSAGGSGANVLTF
V: TRBV7-2
J: TRBJ2-6
D: NA
size: NA

DNA: TGTGCCAGCAGTGGGGTCGGCCACCAGGGAGGTCGCGAGCAGTACTTC
CDR3: CASSGVGHQGGREQYF
V: TRBV2
J: TRBJ2-7
D: NA
size: NA

DNA: TGTGCCAGCAGCCATGACAGGGGAGTGAACACTGAAGCTTTCTTT
CDR3: CASSHDRGVNTEAFF
V: TRBV4-2
J: TRBJ1-1
D: TRBD1
size: NA

DNA: TGTGCCAGCTCGTACTCAGGGATGAGGAATTCACCCCTCCACTTT
CDR3: CASSYSGMRNSPLHF
V: TRBV18
J: TRBJ1-6
D: NA
size: NA

DNA: TGTGCCAGCAGAGGCCTCAGGGGTCCGGGGGCCAACGTCCTGACTTTC
CDR3: CASRGLRGPGANVLTF
V: TRBV3-1/TRBV3-2
J: TRBJ2-6
D: NA
size: NA

DNA: TGTGCCACCGAAGTTCAAGCTGAAGCTTTCTTT
CDR3: CATEVQAEAFF
V: TRBV19
J: TRBJ1-1
D: NA
size: NA

DNA: TGTGCCAGCAGCCCCCTGATGGCCAAGGTAGCCGGGGAGCTGTTTTTT
CDR3: CASSPLMAKVAGELFF
V: TRBV7-6
J: TRBJ2-2
D: NA
size: NA